Sequencing of this TCR beta chain was carried out in a study of radiation and T cells in renal cell carcinoma. The time point denotes: blood 4 weeks post-SBRT, at nephrectomy. Treatment meaning: 15 Gy SBRT to primary tumor, nephrectomy 4 weeks later. Nephrectomy followed 15 Gy stereotactic body radiation by 4 weeks. CDR1 LNHDA and CDR2 SQIVND come from the germline V gene (reference sequence). Between the trimmed V and J ends, which lost 3 bases and 2 bases, there was a span of 7 bases. CDR3 size: 14 residues. Profiling relied on immunoSEQ multiplex PCR, and the TCRdb table lists in-frame clones only, not all of them. The data contain tens of thousands of clones, 85% of them seen just once; the ten biggest clones take up under 10%.

Sequences were derived from blood, sampled from a patient whose treatment included radiotherapy and nephrectomy. The receptor comes from a middle-aged man with renal cell carcinoma. The chain carries TRBV19 and TRBJ2-2; D possibly corresponds to TRBD2 (5 bases). CDR3 sequence (DNA): TGTGCCAGTAGTATTTCGGGAAACACCGGGGAGCTGTTTTTT. Translation gives CASSISGNTGELFF.